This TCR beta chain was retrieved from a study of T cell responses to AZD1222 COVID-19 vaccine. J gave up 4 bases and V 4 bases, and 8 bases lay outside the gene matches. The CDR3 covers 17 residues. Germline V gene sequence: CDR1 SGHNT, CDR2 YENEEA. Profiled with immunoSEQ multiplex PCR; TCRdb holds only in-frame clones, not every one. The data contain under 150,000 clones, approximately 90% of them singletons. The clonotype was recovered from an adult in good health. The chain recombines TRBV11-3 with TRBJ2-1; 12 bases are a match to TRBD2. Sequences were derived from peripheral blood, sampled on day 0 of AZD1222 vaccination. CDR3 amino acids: CASSSPTSGSGYNEQFF. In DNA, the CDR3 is TGTGCCAGCAGCTCGCCGACTAGCGGGAGTGGTTACAATGAGCAGTTCTTC.